This T cell receptor beta chain comes out of a study of blood T cells in healthy people across ages. On the study more broadly: For every two T cells, template switching captured about one barcoded beta molecule. General study results and limits: More naive CD4+ cells and higher diversity marked long-lived donors relative to aged donors.

Germline values: CDR1 SEHNR, CDR2 FQNEAQ (reference sequence). Trimming removed 3 bases at V and 3 bases at J, with 15 bases between. The CDR3 has 16 residues. The people who gave samples were healthy Caucasians from Russia, aged roughly 6 to 100. This clonotype has only one observation. Its antigen is still unknown. For the second PCR, which ran for roughly 6 to 12 cycles, a sample-barcoded 5' primer and a J-beta primer mix were used. Every cDNA molecule bore a tag from a template-switch adaptor containing 12 random nucleotides. TCRdb re-called the 5' RACE reads through MiXCR, storing one row per CDR3 protein. The sample has roughly 1.5 million distinct CDR3 sequences; under 55% are singletons.

The chain uses TRBV7-9 and TRBJ2-1; tentative D call: TRBD2 (5 bases). The sequence derives from a woman under 30 in good health. Sequenced: blood. In nucleotides, the CDR3 is TGTGCCAGCAGCTTCCGGTGGTCTACTAGCTACAATGAGCAGTTCTTC. This encodes CASSFRWSTSYNEQFF.